Sequencing of this TCR beta chain was carried out in a study of shared T cell receptors in the human thymus. Generated by immunoSEQ multiplex PCR, the TCRdb table keeps only in-frame clones and is missing some. The sample lists approximately 400,000 clones, over 90% occurring once. The CDR3 has 20 amino acids. Per the germline V gene, CDR1 is MDHEN and CDR2 is SYDVKM. Trimming cost V 4 bases and J 0 bases; bases outside gene matches: 12. Sequenced input: thymocytes. V and J are TRBV28 and TRBJ2-7; 16 bases match TRBD2. This clonotype was obtained from a human donor. CDR3 in amino acids: CASSSGSPGTSGRASYEQYF. CDR3 DNA: TGTGCCAGCAGTTCCGGGAGCCCAGGGACTAGCGGGAGGGCCTCCTACGAGCAGTACTTC.